The T cell receptor (beta chain) under discussion was sequenced for a study of blood T cell repertoires in COVID-19. Looking at the study overall: Samples came from the United States, Italy and Spain, spanning acute and convalescent COVID-19. From T cells, B-cell-depleted T cells, or PBMCs came the material, which was cDNA or gDNA.

The germline V gene has CDR1 SGHNT and CDR2 YENEEA. The V segment lost 5 bases and the J segment 0 bases; nucleotides outside the gene matches: 2. CDR3 length equals 15 residues. In the authors' workflow: Reference gene primer amplification yielded estimated nucleated cell counts. The protocol was immunoSEQ multiplex PCR, while the TCRdb copy is restricted to in-frame clones and leaves out a portion. The V and J calls and the clone size are those of that table, but D and trimming were determined from the DNA. The sample yields around 500,000 clones, over 75% seen once. This TCR was recovered from a human donor in a cohort sampled during active COVID-19. The sequenced material came from peripheral blood. The V and J genes are TRBV11-3 and TRBJ2-2, with 8 bases lining up with TRBD2. CDR3 bases: TGTGCCAGCAGCCCGGGACTAGCGAACACCGGGGAGCTGTTTTTT. Protein product: CASSPGLANTGELFF. The full variable domain, rest sourced from reference TRBV11-3 and TRBJ2-2, is EAGVVQSPRYKIIEKKQPVAFWCNPISGHNTLYWYLQNLGQGPELLIRYENEEAVDDSQLPKDRFSAERLKGVDSTLKIQPAELGDSAVYLCASSPGLANTGELFFGEGSRLTVL.